This entry features one TCR beta chain sequence. There is no known antigen for this receptor. One base away there is no much larger clone; base qualities are not given. This sample was taken from a study of cytomegalovirus exposure and HLA in healthy donors (dated by TCRdb to the late 2010s). Notes on the research overall: A later analysis indicated that the 95 to 150 validation repertoires were generated on the platform also employed for the 700 or so repertoires of the first cohort. The study aimed to test whether cataloging public T cell receptors could reveal signatures of past pathogen exposure. In addition to the first cohort of 666 subjects, a separate validation cohort of 120 different subjects was used. To predict cytomegalovirus infection status, the study brought together high-throughput TCR immunosequencing, statistical association of individual TCRs with disease status, and machine learning. What the study reported, not specific to this receptor: Of the cluster scores, approximately 95% were above 0 in a later analysis, which found that TCRs clustered in the first cohort also tended to co-occur in the approximately 110 validation repertoires. Cytomegalovirus status was reported to be diagnosed by the classifier with high specificity and sensitivity in both the original and validation cohorts. It was suggested by the authors that the approach could potentially be generalized to other disease states and immunological phenotypes. The study gave a list of 150 to 200 TCR beta chains associated with cytomegalovirus. A few of the identified cytomegalovirus-associated TCR beta chains were confirmed in vitro to be specific for cytomegalovirus antigens. The validation cohort had no HLA typing available for a later analysis, so co-occurrence within that cohort was assessed over all 120 repertoires. Most TCR sequences were observed very rarely across donors, whereas some public TCRs were present in many individuals.

From the cysteine through the phenylalanine, the CDR3 covers 16 amino acids. Solely the CDR3 DNA is kept, with 48 bases framed from the first base. CDR1 and CDR2 are drawn from the germline V gene: SGHTA, FQGNSA. V ends up 4 bases short and J 6 bases short, with an unmatched junction base count of 12. The library was generated by the immunoSEQ multiplex PCR assay. In the source study's methods: To diagnose cytomegalovirus status from the catalog of TCR beta chain sequences, a statistical classification framework was built. Not all clones reach the TCRdb copy of this immuneACCESS table, which keeps in-frame sequences only. Checked studies attribute under half of the gap to unresolved V genes and leave the rest unexplained. Clone size and V and J calls were adopted from that table, with D and trimming inferred from the DNA. In this sample the table shows about 98,000 clones, roughly 87% of which occur a single time. 6.3% of the sample is held by the ten biggest clonotypes.

The donors were included in the validation cohort of some 120 subjects, a group kept apart from the roughly 670-subject first cohort. This chain is built from TRBV7-2 and TRBJ1-2; 9 middle bases align to TRBD1. The sequence derives from a young man in good health and CMV-seropositive. Sequenced: PBMCs. For the CDR3, the sequence is CASSWDRDALIDGYTF. The DNA reads TGTGCCAGCAGCTGGGACAGGGATGCCCTTATTGATGGCTACACCTTC.